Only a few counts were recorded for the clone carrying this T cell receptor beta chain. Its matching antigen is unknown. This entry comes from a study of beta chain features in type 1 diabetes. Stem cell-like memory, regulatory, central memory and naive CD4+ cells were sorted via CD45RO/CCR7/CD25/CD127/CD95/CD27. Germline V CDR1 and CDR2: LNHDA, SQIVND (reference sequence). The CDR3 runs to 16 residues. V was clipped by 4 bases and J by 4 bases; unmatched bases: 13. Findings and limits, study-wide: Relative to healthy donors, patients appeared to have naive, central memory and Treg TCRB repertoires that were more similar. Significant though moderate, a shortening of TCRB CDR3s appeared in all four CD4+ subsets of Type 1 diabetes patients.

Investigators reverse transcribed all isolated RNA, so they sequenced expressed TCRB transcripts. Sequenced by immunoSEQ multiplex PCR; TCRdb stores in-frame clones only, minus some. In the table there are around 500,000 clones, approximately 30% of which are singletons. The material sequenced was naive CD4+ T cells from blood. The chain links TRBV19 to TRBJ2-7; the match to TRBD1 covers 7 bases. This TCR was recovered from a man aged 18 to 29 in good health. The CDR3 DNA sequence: TGTGCCAGTAGTAGGGCTACCGGGACAGCGATATACGAGCAGTACTTC. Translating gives CASSRATGTAIYEQYF.